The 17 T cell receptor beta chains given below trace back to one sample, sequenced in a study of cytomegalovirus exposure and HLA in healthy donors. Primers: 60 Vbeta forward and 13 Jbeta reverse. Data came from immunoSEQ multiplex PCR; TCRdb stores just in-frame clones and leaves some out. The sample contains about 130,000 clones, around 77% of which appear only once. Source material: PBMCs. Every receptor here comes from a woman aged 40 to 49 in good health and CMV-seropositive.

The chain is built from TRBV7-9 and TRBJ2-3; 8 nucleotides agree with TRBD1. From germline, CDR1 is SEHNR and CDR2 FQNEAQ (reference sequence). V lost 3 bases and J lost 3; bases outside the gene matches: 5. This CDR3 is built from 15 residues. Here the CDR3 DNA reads TGTGCCAGCAGCTTTCCAGGGGGCCCAACAGATACGCAGTATTTT. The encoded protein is CASSFPGGPTDTQYF.

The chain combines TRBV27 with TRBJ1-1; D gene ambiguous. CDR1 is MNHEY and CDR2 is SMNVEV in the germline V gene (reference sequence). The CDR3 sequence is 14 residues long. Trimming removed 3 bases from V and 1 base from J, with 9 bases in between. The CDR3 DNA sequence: TGTGCCAGCAGTTTCAGTCAACGGAACACTGAAGCTTTCTTT. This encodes CASSFSQRNTEAFF.

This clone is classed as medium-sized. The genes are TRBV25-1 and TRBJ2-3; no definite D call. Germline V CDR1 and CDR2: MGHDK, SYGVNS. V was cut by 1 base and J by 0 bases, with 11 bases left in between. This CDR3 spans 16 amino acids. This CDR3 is CASSESPARSTDTQYF. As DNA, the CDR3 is TGTGCCAGCAGTGAATCCCCGGCTAGAAGCACAGATACGCAGTATTTT.

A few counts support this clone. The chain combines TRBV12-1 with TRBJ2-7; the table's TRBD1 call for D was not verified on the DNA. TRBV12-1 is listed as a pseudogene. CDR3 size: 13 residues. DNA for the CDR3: TGTGCCAGCCACGGGACAGATACTTACGAGCAGTACTTC. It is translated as CASHGTDTYEQYF.

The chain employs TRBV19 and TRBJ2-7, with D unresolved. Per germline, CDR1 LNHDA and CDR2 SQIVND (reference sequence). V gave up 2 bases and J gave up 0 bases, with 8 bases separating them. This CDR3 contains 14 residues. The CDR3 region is CASSISPGSYEQYF. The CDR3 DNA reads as TGTGCCAGTAGTATAAGTCCAGGCTCCTACGAGCAGTACTTC. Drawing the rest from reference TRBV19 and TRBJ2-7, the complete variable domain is DGGITQSPKYLFRKEGQNVTLSCEQNLNHDAMYWYRQDPGQGLRLIYYSQIVNDFQKGDIAEGYSVSREKKESFPLTVTSAQKNPTAFYLCASSISPGSYEQYFGPGTRLTVT.

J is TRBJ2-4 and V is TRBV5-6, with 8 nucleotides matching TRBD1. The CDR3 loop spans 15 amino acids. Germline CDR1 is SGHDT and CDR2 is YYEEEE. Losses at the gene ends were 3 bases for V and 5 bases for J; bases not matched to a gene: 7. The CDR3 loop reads CASSWGDRWENIQYF. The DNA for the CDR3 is TGTGCCAGCAGCTGGGGGGACAGGTGGGAAAACATTCAGTACTTC.

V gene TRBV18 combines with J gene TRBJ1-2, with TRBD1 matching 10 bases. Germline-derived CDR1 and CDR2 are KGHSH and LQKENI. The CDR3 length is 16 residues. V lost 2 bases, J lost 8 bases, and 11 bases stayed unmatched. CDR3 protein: CASSPSSTGGEWGYTF. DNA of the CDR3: TGTGCCAGCTCACCATCCTCGACAGGGGGCGAATGGGGCTACACCTTC.

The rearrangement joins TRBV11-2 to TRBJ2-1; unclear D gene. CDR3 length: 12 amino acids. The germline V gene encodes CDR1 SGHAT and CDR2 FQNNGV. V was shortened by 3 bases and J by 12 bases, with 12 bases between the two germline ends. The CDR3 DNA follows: TGTGCCAGCAGCTTTCAGGCCCGCTTGCAGTTCTTC. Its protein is CASSFQARLQFF.

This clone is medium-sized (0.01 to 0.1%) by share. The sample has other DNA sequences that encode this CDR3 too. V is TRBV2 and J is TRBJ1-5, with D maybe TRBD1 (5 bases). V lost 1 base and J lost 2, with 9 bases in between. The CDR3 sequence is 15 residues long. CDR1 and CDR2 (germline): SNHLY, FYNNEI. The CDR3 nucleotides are TGTGCCAGCAGTGAAGGGGGGGTAGGCAATCAGCCCCAGCATTTT. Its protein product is CASSEGGVGNQPQHF.

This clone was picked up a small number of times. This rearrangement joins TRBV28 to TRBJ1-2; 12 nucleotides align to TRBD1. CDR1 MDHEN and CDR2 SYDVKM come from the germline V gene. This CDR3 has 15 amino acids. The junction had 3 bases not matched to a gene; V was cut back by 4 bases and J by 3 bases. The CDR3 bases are TGTGCCAGCAGTTCCGGGACAGGGGGCTACTATGGCTACACCTTC. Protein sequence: CASSSGTGGYYGYTF.

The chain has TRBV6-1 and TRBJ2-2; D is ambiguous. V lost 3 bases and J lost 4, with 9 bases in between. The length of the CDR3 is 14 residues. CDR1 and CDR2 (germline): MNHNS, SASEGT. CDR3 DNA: TGTGCCAGCAGTGAGGTCAGAACCACCGGGGAGCTGTTTTTT. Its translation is CASSEVRTTGELFF.

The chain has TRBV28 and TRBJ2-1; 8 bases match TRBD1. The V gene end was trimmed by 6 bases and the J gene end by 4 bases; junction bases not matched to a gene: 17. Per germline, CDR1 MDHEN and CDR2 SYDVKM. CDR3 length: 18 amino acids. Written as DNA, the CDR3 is TGTGCCAGCAGACCGACAGGGGTCGCACCCCGAGAGTACAATGAGCAGTTCTTC. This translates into CASRPTGVAPREYNEQFF.

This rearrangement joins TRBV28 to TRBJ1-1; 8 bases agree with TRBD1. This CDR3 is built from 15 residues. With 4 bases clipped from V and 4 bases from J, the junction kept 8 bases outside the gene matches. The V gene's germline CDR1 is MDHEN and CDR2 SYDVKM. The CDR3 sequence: CASSSLDRVLTEAFF. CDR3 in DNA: TGTGCCAGCAGTTCCTTGGACAGGGTGCTCACTGAAGCTTTCTTT.

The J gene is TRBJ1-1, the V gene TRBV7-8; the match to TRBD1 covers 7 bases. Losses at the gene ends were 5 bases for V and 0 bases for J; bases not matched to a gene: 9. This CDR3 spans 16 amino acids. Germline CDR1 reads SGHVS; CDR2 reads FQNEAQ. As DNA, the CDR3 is TGTGCCAGCAGCCGCCGACAGGGAACAATGAACACTGAAGCTTTCTTT. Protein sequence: CASSRRQGTMNTEAFF.

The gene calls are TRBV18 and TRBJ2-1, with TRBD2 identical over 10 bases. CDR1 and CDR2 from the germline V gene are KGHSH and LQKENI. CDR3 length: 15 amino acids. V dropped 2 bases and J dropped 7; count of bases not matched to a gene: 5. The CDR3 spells CASSPTASGSNEQFF. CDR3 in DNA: TGTGCCAGCTCACCAACGGCTAGCGGGAGTAATGAGCAGTTCTTC.

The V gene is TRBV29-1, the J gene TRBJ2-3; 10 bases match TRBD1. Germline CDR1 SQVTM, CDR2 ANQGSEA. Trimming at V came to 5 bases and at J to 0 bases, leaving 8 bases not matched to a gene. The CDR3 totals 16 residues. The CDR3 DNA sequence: TGCAGCGTTAAGGGGACAGGGGAGCTAAGCACAGATACGCAGTATTTT. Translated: CSVKGTGELSTDTQYF.

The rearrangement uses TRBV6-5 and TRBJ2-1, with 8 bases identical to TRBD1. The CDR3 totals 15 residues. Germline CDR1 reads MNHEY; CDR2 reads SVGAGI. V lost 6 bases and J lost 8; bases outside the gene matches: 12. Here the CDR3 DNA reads TGTGCCAGCAGCCGTAGTTCTGCAGGGGGCTATGAGCAGTTCTTC. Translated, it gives CASSRSSAGGYEQFF.